These T cell receptor beta chains were read from a single sample in a study of CD8 T cells in ankylosing spondylitis. One entry per CDR3 protein, called by TCRdb with MiXCR from the 5' RACE reads. Among 160,000 or so distinct CDR3 sequences listed, around a tenth were seen once. The sample taken for sequencing was blood, either unsorted or a sorted T cell fraction (not recorded which). These receptors were collected from a female donor with ankylosing spondylitis or in good health (not recorded which). Both conserved end residues are part of each CDR3. The order of the fields is J gene, D gene, V gene, clone size, CDR3 protein, CDR3 DNA. The D gene is left open where the match is weak. Expanded clones get a size class; other rows say once, few or many, or leave the size out.

j_gene: TRBJ2-2
d_gene: .
v_gene: TRBV27
abundance: few
CDR3aa: CASSLGSYTGELFF
CDR3nt: TGTGCCAGCAGTCTCGGGTCCTACACCGGGGAGCTGTTTTTT

j_gene: TRBJ2-5
d_gene: TRBD2
v_gene: TRBV2
abundance: .
CDR3aa: CASSGRDYSPETQYF
CDR3nt: TGTGCCAGCAGTGGGAGGGACTATTCCCCCGAGACCCAGTACTTC

j_gene: TRBJ2-2
d_gene: .
v_gene: TRBV5-1
abundance: many
CDR3aa: CASSFKTDDRELFF
CDR3nt: TGCGCCAGCAGCTTCAAAACGGATGACCGGGAGCTGTTTTTT

j_gene: TRBJ2-1
d_gene: .
v_gene: TRBV6-1
abundance: many
CDR3aa: CASRPLRTGMLWEGNEQFF
CDR3nt: TGTGCCAGCAGACCGCTAAGGACAGGGATGCTTTGGGAGGGAAATGAGCAGTTCTTC

j_gene: TRBJ2-2
d_gene: .
v_gene: TRBV12-3/TRBV12-4
abundance: many
CDR3aa: CASSLVGGSGELFF
CDR3nt: TGTGCCAGCAGTTTGGTGGGAGGATCCGGGGAGCTGTTTTTT

j_gene: TRBJ2-1
d_gene: .
v_gene: TRBV5-6
abundance: few
CDR3aa: CASSLRGAWRVGQPDNNEQFF
CDR3nt: TGTGCCAGCAGCTTGAGGGGGGCTTGGAGGGTTGGACAACCGGACAACAATGAGCAGTTCTTC

j_gene: TRBJ2-2
d_gene: TRBD2
v_gene: TRBV11-2
abundance: many
CDR3aa: CASSFTLAGALGELFF
CDR3nt: TGTGCCAGCAGCTTCACTTTAGCGGGAGCCCTCGGGGAGCTGTTTTTT

j_gene: TRBJ2-3
d_gene: TRBD2
v_gene: TRBV7-9
abundance: many
CDR3aa: CASSLPLSGSLTDTQYF
CDR3nt: TGTGCCAGCAGCTTACCTCTTAGCGGGAGTCTAACAGATACGCAGTATTTT

j_gene: TRBJ2-7
d_gene: .
v_gene: TRBV20-1
abundance: .
CDR3aa: CSARGAGRTYEQYF
CDR3nt: TGCAGTGCTAGAGGGGCGGGTCGAACCTACGAGCAGTACTTC

j_gene: TRBJ2-1
d_gene: .
v_gene: TRBV6-2/TRBV6-3
abundance: .
CDR3aa: CASKLTLSSYNEQFF
CDR3nt: TGTGCCAGCAAGTTGACCCTGAGCTCCTACAATGAGCAGTTCTTC